Following are 4 T cell receptor beta chains from one sample sequenced in a study of T-cell memory formation after mild COVID-19. Each CDR3 protein gets one entry after TCRdb re-called the 5' RACE reads with MiXCR. The sample contains 200,000 to 250,000 distinct CDR3 sequences, 7.5% to 10% of which appear only once. Sequencing input: PBMCs or a T cell subset sorted from them (not recorded which). All receptors come from a man younger than 30 who had mild COVID-19 (a few samples of this study predate the infection). Cell type and time point are not known.

The CDR3 sequence: CASSPRAESSYEQYV. The DNA for the CDR3 is TGTGCCAGCAGCCCGCGAGCAGAAAGCTCCTACGAGCAGTACGTC. The V call is TRBV7-2, the J call TRBJ2-7; D ambiguous. The CDR3 runs to 15 residues. Germline V gene lookup returns CDR1 SGHTA and CDR2 FQGNSA. V dropped 5 bases and J dropped 0 bases, with 14 bases sitting between them.

This clonotype was seen a few times. The chain couples TRBV9 to TRBJ2-3, with D perhaps matching TRBD1 or TRBD2 (5 bases each). Trimming stripped 5 bases from V and 1 base from J, with 14 bases between. The CDR3 runs to 15 residues. The germline V gene encodes CDR1 SGDLS and CDR2 YYNGEE. In nucleotides, the CDR3 is TGTGCCAGCAGTCCCCGGGGCTACCGCACAGATACGCAGTATTTT. Its protein is CASSPRGYRTDTQYF.

This clonotype was found a few times. This chain connects TRBV20-1 to TRBJ2-3; no clear D. V lost 2 bases to trimming and J lost 5 bases, with 8 bases between them. This CDR3 is 12 amino acids long. CDR1 is DFQATT, CDR2 SNEGSKA, per germline (reference sequence). CDR3 residues: CSARPPGDTQYF. CDR3 nucleotide sequence: TGCAGTGCTAGACCGCCGGGAGATACGCAGTATTTT.

The gene calls are TRBV7-2 and TRBJ2-3, with D tentatively TRBD2 (6 bases). Trimming cost V 3 bases and J 5 bases, with 18 bases left between them. The CDR3 runs to 16 residues. Germline CDR1 and CDR2: SGHTA and FQGNSA. The CDR3 nucleotides are TGTGCCAGCAGCTTTATCCGCGGGGTGGAAGGAGATACGCAGTATTTT. Residues: CASSFIRGVEGDTQYF.